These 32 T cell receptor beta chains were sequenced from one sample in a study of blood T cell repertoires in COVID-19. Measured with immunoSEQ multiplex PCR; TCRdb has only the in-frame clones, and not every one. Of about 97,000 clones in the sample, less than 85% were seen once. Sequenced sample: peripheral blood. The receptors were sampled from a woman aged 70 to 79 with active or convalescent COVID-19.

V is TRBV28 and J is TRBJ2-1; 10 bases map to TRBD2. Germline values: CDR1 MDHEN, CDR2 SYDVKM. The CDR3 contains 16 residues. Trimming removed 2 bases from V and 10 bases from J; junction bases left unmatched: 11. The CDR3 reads CASSLGGAGGPWEQFF. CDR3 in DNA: TGTGCCAGCAGTTTAGGAGGAGCGGGAGGGCCCTGGGAGCAGTTCTTC. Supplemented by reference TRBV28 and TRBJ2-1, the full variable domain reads DVKVTQSSRYLVKRTGEKVFLECVQDMDHENMFWYRQDPGLGLRLIYFSYDVKMKEKGDIPEGYSVSREKKERFSLILESASTNQTSMYLCASSLGGAGGPWEQFFGPGTRLTVL.

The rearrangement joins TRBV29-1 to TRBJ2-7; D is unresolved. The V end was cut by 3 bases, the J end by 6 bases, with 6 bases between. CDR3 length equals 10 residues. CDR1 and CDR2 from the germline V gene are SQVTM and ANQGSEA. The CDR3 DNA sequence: TGCAGCGTTGAGTCCGGCGAGCAGTACTTC. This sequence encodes CSVESGEQYF.

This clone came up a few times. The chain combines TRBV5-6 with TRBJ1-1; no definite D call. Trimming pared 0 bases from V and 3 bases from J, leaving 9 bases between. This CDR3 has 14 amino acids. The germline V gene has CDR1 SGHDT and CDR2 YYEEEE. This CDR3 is CASSLGEADTEAFF. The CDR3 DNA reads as TGTGCCAGCAGCTTGGGGGAGGCGGACACTGAAGCTTTCTTT.

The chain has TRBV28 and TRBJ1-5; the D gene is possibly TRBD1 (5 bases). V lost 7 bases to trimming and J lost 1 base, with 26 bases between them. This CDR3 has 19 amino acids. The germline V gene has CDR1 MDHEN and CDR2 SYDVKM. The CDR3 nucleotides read TGTGCCAGCACTCGTCAAAGCGGGGGGGTATTAAGAAGCAATCAGCCCCAGCATTTT. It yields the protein CASTRQSGGVLRSNQPQHF.

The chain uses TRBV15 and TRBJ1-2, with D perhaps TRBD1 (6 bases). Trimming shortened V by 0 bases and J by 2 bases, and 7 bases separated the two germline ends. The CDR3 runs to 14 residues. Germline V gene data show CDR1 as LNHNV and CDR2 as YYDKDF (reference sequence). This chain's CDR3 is CATSREQGNYGYTF. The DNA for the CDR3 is TGTGCCACCAGCAGAGAACAGGGAAACTATGGCTACACCTTC.

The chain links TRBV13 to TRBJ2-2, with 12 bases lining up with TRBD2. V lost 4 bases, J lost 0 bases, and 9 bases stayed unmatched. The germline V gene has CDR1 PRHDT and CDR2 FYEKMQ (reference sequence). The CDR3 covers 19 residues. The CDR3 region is CASSYRRTSGASNTGELFF. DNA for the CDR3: TGTGCCAGCAGCTACCGGCGGACTAGCGGGGCATCGAACACCGGGGAGCTGTTTTTT.

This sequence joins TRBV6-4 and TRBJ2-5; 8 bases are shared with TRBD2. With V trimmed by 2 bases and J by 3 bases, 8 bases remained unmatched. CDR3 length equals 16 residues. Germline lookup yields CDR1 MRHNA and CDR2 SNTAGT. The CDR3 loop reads CASSDAPGGGKETQYF. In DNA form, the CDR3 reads TGTGCCAGCAGTGACGCCCCCGGGGGGGGCAAAGAGACCCAGTACTTC.

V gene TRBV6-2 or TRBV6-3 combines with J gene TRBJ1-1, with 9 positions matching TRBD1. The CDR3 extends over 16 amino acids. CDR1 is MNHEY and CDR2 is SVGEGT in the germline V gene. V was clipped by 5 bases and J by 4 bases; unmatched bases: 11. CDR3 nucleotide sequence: TGTGCCAGCAGTCACGGGGACAGGGTTGGTGCCACTGAAGCTTTCTTT. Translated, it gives CASSHGDRVGATEAFF.

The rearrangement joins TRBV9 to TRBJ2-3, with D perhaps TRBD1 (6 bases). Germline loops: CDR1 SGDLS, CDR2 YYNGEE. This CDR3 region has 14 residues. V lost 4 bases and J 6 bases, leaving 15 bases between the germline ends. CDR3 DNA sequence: TGTGCCAGCAGCCCCAGGGGAACGCGGGATACGCAGTATTTT. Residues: CASSPRGTRDTQYF.

The CDR3 DNA is TGTGCCAGCAGCTCCCAAGGGGGGGGGCTGGCTGAAGCTTTCTTT. This codes for CASSSQGGGLAEAFF. V usage is TRBV7-2 and J usage is TRBJ1-1, with D possibly being TRBD1 (6 bases). This CDR3 region has 15 residues. From germline, CDR1 is SGHTA and CDR2 FQGNSA. Deletions cut 4 bases from V and 6 bases from J, with 18 bases between.

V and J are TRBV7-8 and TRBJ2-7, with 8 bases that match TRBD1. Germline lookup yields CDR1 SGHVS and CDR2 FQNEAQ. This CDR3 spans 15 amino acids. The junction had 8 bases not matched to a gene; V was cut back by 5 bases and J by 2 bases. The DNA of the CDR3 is TGTGCCAGCAGCATTCTGACAGGGGACCCCTACGAGCAGTACTTC. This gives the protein CASSILTGDPYEQYF. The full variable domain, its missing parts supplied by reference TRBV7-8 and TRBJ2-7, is GAGVSQSPRYKVAKRGQDVALRCDPISGHVSLFWYQQALGQGPEFLTYFQNEAQLDKSGLPSDRFFAERPEGSVSTLKIQRTQQEDSAVYLCASSILTGDPYEQYFGPGTRLTVT.

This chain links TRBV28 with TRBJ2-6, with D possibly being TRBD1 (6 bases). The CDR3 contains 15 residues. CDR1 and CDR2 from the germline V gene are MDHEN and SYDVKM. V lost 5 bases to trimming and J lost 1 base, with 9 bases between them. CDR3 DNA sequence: TGTGCCAGCAGTGTTACAGGGTCTGGGGCCAACGTCCTGACTTTC. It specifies CASSVTGSGANVLTF.

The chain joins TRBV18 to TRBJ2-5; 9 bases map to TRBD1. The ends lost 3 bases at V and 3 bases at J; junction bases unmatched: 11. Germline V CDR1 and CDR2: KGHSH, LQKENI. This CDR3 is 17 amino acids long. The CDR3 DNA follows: TGTGCCAGCTCACCTTCGACCCCGACAGGGGGTGAAGAGACCCAGTACTTC. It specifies CASSPSTPTGGEETQYF. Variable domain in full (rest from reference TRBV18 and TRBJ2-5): NAGVMQNPRHLVRRRGQEARLRCSPMKGHSHVYWYRQLPEEGLKFMVYLQKENIIDESGMPKERFSAEFPKEGPSILRIQQVVRGDSAAYFCASSPSTPTGGEETQYFGPGTRLLVL.

The CDR3 DNA reads TGTGCCAGCAGCTTCGGCCTAGCGGGAGGTTTGAATGAGCAGTTCTTC. This translates into CASSFGLAGGLNEQFF. The chain carries TRBV11-2 and TRBJ2-1; 11 nucleotides match TRBD2. The CDR3 loop spans 16 amino acids. V lost 3 bases, J lost 7 bases, and 8 bases stayed unmatched. The V gene's germline CDR1 is SGHAT and CDR2 FQNNGV.

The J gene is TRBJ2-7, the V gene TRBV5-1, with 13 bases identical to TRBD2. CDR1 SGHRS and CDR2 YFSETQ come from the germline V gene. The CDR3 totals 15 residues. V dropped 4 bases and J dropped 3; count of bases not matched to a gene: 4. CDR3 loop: CASSGGTSGNYEQYF. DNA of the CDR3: TGCGCCAGCAGCGGGGGGACTAGCGGGAACTACGAGCAGTACTTC.

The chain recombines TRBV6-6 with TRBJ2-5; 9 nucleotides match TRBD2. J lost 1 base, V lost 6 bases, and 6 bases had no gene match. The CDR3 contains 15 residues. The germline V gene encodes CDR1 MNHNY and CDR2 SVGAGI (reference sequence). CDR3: CASRGGAGGQETQYF. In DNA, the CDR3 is TGTGCCAGCAGGGGTGGAGCGGGGGGCCAAGAGACCCAGTACTTC.

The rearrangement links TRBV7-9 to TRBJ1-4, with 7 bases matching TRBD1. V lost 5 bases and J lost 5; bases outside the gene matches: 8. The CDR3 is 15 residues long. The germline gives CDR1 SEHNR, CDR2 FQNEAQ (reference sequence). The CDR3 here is CASSAQGQPNEKLFF. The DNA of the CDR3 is TGTGCCAGCAGCGCACAGGGACAGCCAAATGAAAAACTGTTTTTT.

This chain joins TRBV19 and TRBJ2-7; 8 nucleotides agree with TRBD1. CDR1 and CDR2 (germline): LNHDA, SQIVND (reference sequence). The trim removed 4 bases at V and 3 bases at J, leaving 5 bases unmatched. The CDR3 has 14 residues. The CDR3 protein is CASSTGGTRYEQYF. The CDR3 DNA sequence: TGTGCCAGTAGTACAGGGGGCACTCGCTACGAGCAGTACTTC.

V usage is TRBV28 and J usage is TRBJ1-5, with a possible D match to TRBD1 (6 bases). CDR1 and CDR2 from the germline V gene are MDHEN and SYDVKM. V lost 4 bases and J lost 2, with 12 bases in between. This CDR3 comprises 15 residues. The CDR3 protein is CASSSGEPGNQPQHF. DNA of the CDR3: TGTGCCAGCAGTTCAGGGGAGCCCGGCAATCAGCCCCAGCATTTT.

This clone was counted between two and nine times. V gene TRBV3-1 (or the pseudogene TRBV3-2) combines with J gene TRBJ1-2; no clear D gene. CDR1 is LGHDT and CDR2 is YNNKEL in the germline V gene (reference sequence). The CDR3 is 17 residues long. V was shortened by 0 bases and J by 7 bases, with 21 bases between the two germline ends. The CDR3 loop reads CASSQEHEMAGKLGYTF. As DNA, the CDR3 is TGTGCCAGCAGCCAAGAACACGAGATGGCCGGGAAACTTGGCTACACCTTC.

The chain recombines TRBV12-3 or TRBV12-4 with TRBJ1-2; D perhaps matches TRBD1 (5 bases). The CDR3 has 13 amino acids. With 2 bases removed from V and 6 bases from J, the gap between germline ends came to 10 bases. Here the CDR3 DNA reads TGTGCCAGCAGTTTAATGTCAGGGAATGGCTACACCTTC. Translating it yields CASSLMSGNGYTF.

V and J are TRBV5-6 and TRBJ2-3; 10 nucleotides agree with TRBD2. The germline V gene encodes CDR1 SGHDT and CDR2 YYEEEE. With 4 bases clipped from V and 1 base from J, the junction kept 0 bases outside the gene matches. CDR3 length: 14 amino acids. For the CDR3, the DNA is TGTGCCAGCAGCCTAGCGGGGGGCACAGATACGCAGTATTTT. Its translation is CASSLAGGTDTQYF.

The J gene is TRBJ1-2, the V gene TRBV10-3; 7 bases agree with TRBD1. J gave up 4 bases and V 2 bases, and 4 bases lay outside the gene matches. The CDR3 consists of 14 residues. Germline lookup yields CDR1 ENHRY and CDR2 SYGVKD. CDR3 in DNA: TGTGCCATCAGTGAGAATCGGGACAGCTATGGCTACACCTTC. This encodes CAISENRDSYGYTF.

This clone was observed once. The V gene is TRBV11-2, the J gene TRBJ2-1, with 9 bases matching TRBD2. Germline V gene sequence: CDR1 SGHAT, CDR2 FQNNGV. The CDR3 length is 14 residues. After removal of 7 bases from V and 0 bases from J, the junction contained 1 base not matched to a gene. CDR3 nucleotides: TGTGCCAGCAATAGCGGGAGCTCCTACAATGAGCAGTTCTTC. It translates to CASNSGSSYNEQFF.

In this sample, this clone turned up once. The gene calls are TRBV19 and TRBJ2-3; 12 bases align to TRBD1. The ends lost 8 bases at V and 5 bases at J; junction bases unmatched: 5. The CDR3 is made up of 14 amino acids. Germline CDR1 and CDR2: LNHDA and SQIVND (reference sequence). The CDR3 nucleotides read TGTGCCAGTCGGGACAGGGGGCGCGGAGATACGCAGTATTTT. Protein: CASRDRGRGDTQYF. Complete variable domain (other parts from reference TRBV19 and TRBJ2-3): DGGITQSPKYLFRKEGQNVTLSCEQNLNHDAMYWYRQDPGQGLRLIYYSQIVNDFQKGDIAEGYSVSREKKESFPLTVTSAQKNPTAFYLCASRDRGRGDTQYFGPGTRLTVL.

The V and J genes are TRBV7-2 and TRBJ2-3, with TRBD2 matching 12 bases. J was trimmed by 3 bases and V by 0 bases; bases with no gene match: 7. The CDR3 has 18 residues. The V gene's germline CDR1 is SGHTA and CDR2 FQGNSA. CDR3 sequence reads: CASSLAWLGTSGTDTQYF. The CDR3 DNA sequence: TGTGCCAGCAGCTTAGCTTGGTTGGGGACTAGCGGGACAGATACGCAGTATTTT.

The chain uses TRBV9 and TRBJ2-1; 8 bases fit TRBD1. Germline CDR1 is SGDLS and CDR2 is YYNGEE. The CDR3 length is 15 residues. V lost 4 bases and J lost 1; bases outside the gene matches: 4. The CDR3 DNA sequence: TGTGCCAGCAGCCAGGACAGGGCTTCCTACAATGAGCAGTTCTTC. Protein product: CASSQDRASYNEQFF.

CDR3 loop: CASSPAGLPADTQYF. CDR3 coding DNA: TGCGCCAGCAGCCCCGCGGGTCTTCCGGCAGATACGCAGTATTTT. The V and J genes are TRBV5-1 and TRBJ2-3; perhaps TRBD2 as D (5 bases). Germline loops: CDR1 SGHRS, CDR2 YFSETQ. The CDR3 is made up of 15 amino acids. The V gene lost 4 bases and the J gene lost 4 bases, with 16 bases spanning the gap.

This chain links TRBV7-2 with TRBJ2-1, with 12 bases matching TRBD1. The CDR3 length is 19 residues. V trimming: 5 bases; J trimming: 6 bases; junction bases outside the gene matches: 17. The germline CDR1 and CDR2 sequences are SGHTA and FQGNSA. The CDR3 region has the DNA TGTGCCAGCAGCGCCGCCGGGACAGGGGGCGTAGGTCGGGGCAATGAGCAGTTCTTC. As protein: CASSAAGTGGVGRGNEQFF.

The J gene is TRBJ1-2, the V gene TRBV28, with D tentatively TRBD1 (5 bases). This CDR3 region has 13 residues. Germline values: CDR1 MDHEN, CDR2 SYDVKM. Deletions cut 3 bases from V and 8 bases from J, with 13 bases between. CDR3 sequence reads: CASSLQGRRGYTF. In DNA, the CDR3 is TGTGCCAGCAGTTTGCAGGGAAGGAGAGGCTACACCTTC.

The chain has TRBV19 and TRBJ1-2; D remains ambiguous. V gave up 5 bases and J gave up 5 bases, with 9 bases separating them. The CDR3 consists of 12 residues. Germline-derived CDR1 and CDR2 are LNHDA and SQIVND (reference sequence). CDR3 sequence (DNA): TGTGCCAGTAGTCGACAAGGATATGGCTACACCTTC. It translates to CASSRQGYGYTF.

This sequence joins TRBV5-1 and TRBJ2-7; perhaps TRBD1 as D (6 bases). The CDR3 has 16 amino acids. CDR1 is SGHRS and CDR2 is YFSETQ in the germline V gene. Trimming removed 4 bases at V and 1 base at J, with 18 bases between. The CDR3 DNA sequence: TGCGCCAGCAGCCCGAGACCGGGACAAATTTCCTACGAGCAGTACTTC. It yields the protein CASSPRPGQISYEQYF.